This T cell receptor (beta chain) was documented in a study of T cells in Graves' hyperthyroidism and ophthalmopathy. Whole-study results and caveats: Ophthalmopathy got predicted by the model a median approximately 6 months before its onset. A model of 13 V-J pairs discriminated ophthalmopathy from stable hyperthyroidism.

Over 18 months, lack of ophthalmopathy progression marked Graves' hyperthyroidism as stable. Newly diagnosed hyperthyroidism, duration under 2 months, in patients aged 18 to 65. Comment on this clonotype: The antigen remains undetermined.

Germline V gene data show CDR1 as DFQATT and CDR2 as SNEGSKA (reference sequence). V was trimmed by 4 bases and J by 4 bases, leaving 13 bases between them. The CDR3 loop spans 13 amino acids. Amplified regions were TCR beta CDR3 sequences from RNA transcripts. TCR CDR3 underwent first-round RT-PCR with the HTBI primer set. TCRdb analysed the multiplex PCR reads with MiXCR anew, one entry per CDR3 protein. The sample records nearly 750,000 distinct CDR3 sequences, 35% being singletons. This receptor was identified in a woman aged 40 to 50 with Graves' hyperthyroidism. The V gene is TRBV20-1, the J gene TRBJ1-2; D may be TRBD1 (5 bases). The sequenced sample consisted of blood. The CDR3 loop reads CSATRQIFYGYTF. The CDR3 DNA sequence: TGCAGTGCTACCCGACAGATCTTCTATGGCTACACCTTC.